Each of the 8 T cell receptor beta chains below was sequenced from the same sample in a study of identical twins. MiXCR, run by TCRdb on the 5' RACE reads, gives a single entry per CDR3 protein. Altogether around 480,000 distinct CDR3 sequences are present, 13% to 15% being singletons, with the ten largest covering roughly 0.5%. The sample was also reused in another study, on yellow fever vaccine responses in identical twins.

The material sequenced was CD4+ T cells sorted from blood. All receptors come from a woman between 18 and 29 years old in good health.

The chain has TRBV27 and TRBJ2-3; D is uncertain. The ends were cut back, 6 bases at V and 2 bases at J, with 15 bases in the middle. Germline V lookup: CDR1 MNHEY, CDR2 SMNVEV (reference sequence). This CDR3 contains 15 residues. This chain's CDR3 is CASRPTRPTTDTQYF. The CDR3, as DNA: TGTGCCAGCAGACCGACCCGACCTACCACAGATACGCAGTATTTT.

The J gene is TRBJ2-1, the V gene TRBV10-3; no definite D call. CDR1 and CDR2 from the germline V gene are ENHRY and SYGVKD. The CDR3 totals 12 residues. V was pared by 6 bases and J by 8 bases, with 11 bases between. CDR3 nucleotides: TGTGCCATCAGCGTGGGTGGCGATGAGCAGTTCTTC. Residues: CAISVGGDEQFF.

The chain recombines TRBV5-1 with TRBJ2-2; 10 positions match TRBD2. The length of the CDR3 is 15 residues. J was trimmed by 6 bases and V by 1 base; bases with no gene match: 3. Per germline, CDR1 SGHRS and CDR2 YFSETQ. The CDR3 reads CASSLLTSGPGELFF. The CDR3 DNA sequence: TGCGCCAGCAGCTTGTTGACTAGCGGGCCCGGGGAGCTGTTTTTT.

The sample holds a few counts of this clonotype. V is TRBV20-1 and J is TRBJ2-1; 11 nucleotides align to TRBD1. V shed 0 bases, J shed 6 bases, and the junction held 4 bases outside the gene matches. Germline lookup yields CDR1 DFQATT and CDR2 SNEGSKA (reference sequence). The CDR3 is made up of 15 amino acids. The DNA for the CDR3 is TGCAGTGCTAGAGATGGGACAGGGGGTTCCAATGAGCAGTTCTTC. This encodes CSARDGTGGSNEQFF.

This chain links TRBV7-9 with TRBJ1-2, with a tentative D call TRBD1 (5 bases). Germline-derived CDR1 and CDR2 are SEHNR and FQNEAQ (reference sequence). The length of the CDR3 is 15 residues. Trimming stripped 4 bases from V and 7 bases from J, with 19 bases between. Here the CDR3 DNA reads TGTGCCAGCAGCTCGACACAAACAGGTTTCTTTGGCTACACCTTC. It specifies CASSSTQTGFFGYTF.

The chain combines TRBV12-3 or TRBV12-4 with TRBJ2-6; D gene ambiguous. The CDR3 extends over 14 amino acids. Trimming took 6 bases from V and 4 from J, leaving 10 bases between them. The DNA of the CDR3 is TGTGCCAGCAGCCCAGTAACGGGGGCCAACGTCCTGACTTTC. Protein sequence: CASSPVTGANVLTF.

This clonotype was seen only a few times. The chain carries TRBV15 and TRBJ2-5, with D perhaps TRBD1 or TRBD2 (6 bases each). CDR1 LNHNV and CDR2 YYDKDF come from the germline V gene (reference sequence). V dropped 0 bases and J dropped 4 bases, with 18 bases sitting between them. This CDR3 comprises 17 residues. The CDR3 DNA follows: TGTGCCACCAGCAGAGATCGTGGAAGAGGGGGGAGAGAGACCCAGTACTTC. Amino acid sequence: CATSRDRGRGGRETQYF.

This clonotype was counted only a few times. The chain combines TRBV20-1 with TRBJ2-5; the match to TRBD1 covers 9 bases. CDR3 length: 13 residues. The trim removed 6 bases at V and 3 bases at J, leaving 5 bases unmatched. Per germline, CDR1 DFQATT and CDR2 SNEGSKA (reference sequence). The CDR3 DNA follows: TGCAGTGCCACAGGGACAGGGAAAGAGACCCAGTACTTC. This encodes CSATGTGKETQYF.